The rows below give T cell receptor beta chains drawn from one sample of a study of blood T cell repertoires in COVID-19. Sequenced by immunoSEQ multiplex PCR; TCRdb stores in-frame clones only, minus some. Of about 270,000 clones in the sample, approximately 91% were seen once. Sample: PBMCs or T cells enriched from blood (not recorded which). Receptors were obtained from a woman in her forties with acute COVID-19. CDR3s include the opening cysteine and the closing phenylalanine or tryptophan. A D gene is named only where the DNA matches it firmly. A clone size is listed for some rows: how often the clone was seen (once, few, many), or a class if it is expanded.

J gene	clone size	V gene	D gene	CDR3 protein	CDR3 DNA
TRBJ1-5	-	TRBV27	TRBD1	CASSLRDRGWPQHF	TGTGCCAGCAGTTTAAGGGACAGGGGTTGGCCCCAGCATTTT
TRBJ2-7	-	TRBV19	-	CASSTLQGLYEQYF	TGTGCCAGTAGTACCCTTCAGGGGCTCTACGAGCAGTACTTC
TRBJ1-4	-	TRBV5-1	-	CASSLDGGQYEKLFF	TGCGCCAGCAGCTTGGACGGGGGGCAGTATGAAAAACTGTTTTTT
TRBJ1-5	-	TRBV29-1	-	CSVEARDSNQPQHF	TGCAGCGTTGAAGCCAGGGATAGCAATCAGCCCCAGCATTTT
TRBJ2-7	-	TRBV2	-	CASAPGSQSYEQYF	TGTGCCAGCGCTCCGGGATCTCAGTCCTACGAGCAGTACTTC
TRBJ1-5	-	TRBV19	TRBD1	CASTNIDGQEQPQHF	TGTGCCAGTACTAATATCGACGGACAGGAACAGCCCCAGCATTTT
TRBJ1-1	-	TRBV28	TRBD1	CASKLQGRGDEAFF	TGTGCCAGCAAACTACAGGGGAGAGGTGATGAAGCTTTCTTT
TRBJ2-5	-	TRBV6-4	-	CASSDSRRGGETQYF	TGTGCCAGCAGTGACTCGAGGAGGGGTGGAGAGACCCAGTACTTC
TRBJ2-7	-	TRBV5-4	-	CASSLSTASYEQYF	TGTGCCAGCAGCTTGTCGACAGCCTCCTACGAGCAGTACTTC
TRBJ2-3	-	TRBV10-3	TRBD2	CATKPFVAGAGTDTQYF	TGTGCCACCAAACCCTTTGTAGCGGGGGCCGGGACAGATACGCAGTATTTT
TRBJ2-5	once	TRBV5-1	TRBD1	CASSSTGQKETQYF	TGCGCCAGCAGCTCCACGGGACAGAAAGAGACCCAGTACTTC
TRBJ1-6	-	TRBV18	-	CASSPGGGKNSPLHF	TGTGCCAGCTCACCAGGTGGCGGGAAGAATTCACCCCTCCACTTT
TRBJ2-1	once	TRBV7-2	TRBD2	CASSPRAGGNPSRGLQQFF	TGTGCCAGCAGCCCCCGAGCGGGGGGGAATCCTTCAAGAGGGTTGCAGCAGTTCTTC
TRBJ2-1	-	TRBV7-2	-	CASSPSLEQFF	TGTGCCAGCAGCCCCAGTTTGGAGCAGTTCTTC
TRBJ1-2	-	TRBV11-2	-	CASSLGASPYGYTF	TGTGCCAGCAGCTTAGGGGCAAGTCCCTATGGCTACACCTTC
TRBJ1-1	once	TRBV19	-	CATSQGLNTEAFF	TGTGCCACGTCACAGGGCTTGAACACTGAAGCTTTCTTT
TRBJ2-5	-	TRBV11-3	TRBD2	CASSLNLAGGGETQYF	TGTGCCAGCAGCTTAAACCTAGCGGGAGGTGGGGAGACCCAGTACTTC
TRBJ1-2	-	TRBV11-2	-	CASSHGRYGYTF	TGTGCCAGCTCCCATGGGCGCTATGGCTACACCTTC
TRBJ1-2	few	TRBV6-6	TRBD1	CASSSGQYGYTF	TGTGCCAGCAGTTCGGGACAGTATGGCTACACCTTC
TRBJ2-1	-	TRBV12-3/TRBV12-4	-	CASRPTGSEQFF	TGTGCCAGCAGACCCACAGGGAGTGAGCAGTTCTTC
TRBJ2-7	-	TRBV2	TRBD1	CATGARQGPYSYEQYF	TGTGCCACCGGTGCTAGACAGGGGCCATACTCCTACGAGCAGTACTTC